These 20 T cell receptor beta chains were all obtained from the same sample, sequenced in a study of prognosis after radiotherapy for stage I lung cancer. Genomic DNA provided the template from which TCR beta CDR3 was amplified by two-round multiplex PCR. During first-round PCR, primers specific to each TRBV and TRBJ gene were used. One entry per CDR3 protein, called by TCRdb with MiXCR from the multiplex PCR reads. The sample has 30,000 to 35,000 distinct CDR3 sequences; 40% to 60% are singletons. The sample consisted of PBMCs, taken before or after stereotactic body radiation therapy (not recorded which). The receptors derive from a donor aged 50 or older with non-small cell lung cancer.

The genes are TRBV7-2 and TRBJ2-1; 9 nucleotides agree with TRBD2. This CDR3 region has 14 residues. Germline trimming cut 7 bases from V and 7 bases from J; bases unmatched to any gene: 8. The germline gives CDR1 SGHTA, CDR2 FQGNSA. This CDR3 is CASISGLASNEQFF. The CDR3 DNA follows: TGTGCCAGCATCTCGGGACTAGCTTCGAATGAGCAGTTCTTC.

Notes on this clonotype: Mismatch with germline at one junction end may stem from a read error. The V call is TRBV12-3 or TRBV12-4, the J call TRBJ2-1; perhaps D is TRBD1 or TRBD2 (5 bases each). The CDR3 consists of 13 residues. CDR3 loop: CASRGRVNAERFF. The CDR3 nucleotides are TGTGCCAGCAGGGGGCGGGTGAACGCTGAGCGGTTCTTC.

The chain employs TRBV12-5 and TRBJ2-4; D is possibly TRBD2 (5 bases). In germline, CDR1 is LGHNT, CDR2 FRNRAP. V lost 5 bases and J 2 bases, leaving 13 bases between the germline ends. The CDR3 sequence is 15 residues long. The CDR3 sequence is CASGAGRPTKNIQYF. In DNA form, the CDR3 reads TGTGCTAGTGGTGCGGGCAGGCCAACCAAAAACATTCAGTACTTC.

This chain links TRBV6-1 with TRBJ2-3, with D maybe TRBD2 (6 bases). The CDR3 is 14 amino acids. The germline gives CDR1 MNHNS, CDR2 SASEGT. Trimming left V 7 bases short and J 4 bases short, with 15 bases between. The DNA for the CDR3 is TGTGCCAGCAAAATAGCGGAGTTCGCAGATACGCAGTATTTT. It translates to CASKIAEFADTQYF.

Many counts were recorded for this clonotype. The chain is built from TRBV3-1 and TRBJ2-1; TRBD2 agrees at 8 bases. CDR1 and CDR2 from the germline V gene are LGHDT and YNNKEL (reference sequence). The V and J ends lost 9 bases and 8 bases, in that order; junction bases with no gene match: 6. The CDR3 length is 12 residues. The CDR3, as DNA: TGTGCCAGTCGGACTAGCCCATATGAGCAGTTCTTC. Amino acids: CASRTSPYEQFF.

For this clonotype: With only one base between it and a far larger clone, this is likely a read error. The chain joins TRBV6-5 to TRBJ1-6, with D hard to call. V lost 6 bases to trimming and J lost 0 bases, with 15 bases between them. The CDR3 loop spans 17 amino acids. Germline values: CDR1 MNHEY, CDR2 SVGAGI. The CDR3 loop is CASSLVQRSSYNSPLHF. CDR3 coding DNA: TGTGCCAGCAGCCTTGTACAGAGAAGCTCCTATAATTCACCCCTCCACTTT.

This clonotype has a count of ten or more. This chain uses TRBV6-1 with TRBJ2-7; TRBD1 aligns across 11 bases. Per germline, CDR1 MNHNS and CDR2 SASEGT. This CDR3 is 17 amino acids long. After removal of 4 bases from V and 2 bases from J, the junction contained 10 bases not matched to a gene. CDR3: CASSVFGRTGGTYEQYF. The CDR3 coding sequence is TGTGCCAGCAGTGTTTTTGGCCGGACAGGGGGCACCTACGAGCAGTACTTC.

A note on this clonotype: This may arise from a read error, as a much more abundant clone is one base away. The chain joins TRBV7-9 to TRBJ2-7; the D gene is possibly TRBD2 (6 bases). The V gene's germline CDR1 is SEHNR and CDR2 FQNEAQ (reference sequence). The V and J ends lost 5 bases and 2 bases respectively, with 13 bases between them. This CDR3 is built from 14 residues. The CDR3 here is CASSGGWTPYEQYF. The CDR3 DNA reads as TGTGCCAGCAGCGGGGGGTGGACACCCTACGAGCAGTACTTC. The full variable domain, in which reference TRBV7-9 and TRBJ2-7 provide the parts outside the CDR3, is DTGVSQNPRHKITKRGQNVTFRCDPISEHNRLYWYRQTLGQGPEFLTYFQNEAQLEKSRLLSDRFSAERPKGSFSTLEIQRTEQGDSAMYLCASSGGWTPYEQYFGPGTRLTVT.

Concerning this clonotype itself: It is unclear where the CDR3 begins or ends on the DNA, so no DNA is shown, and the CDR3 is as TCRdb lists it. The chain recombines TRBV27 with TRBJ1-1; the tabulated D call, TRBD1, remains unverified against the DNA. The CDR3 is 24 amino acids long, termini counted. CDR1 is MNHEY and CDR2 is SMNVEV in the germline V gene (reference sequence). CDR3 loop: CASSFDRYNEQFFGPGTRNTEAFF.

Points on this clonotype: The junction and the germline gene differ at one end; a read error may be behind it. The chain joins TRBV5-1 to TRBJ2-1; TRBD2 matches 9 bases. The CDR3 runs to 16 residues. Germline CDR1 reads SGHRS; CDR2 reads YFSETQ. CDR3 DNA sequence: TGCGCCAGCAGCATTATTAGCGGGAGCTCCTGCAATGAGCAGTTCTTC. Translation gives CASSIISGSSCNEQFF.

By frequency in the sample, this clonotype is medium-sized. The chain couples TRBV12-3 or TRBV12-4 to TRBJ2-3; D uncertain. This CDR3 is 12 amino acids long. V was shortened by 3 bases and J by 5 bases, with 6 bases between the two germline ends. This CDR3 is CASSLSEDTQYF. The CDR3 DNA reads TGTGCCAGCAGTTTGTCCGAAGATACGCAGTATTTT.

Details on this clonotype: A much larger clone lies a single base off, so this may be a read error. CDR3 DNA sequence: TGTGCCACCCGGCAGGTTATCCAAGAGACCCAGTACTTC. Amino acids: CATRQVIQETQYF. V and J are TRBV10-3 and TRBJ2-5; D remains unclear. V lost 10 bases to trimming and J lost 1 base, with 13 bases between them. The CDR3 runs 13 residues. Germline V gives CDR1 ENHRY, CDR2 SYGVKD.

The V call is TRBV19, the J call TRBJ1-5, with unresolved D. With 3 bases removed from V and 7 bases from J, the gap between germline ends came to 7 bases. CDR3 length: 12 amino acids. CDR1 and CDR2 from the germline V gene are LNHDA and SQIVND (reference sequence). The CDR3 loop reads CASSIAGQPQHF. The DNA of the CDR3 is TGTGCCAGTAGTATCGCCGGACAGCCCCAGCATTTT.

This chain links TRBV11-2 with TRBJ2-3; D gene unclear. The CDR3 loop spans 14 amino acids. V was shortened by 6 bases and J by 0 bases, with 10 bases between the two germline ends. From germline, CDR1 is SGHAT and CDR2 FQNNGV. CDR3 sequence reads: CASSLYISTDTQYF. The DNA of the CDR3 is TGTGCCAGCAGTTTGTACATCAGCACAGATACGCAGTATTTT.

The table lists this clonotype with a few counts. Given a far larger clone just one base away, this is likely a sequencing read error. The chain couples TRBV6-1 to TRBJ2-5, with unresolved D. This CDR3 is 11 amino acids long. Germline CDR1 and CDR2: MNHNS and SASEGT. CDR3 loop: CASSPRETQCF. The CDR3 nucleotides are TGTGCCAGCAGCCCCAGAGAGACCCAGTGCTTC.

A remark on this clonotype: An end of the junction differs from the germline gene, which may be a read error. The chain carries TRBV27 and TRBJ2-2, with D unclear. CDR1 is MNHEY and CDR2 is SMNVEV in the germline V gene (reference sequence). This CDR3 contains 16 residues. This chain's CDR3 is CATSDLTAGLAWELFF. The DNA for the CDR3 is TGTGCCACCAGTGATTTAACAGCAGGTCTGGCCTGGGAGCTGTTTTTT.

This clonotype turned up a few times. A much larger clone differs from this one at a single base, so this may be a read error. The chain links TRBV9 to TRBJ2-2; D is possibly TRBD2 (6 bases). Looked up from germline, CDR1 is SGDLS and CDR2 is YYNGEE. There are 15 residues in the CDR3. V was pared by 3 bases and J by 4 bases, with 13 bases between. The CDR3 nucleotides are TGTGCCAGCAGCGCCATCCTCGGGGGCACCGGGGAGCTGTTTTTT. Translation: CASSAILGGTGELFF.

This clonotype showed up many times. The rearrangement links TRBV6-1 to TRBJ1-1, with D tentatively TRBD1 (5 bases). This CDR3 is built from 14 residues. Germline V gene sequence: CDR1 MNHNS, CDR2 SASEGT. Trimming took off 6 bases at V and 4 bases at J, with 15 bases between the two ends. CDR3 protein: CASSIPRDVTEAFF. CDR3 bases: TGTGCCAGCAGCATCCCAAGGGACGTCACTGAAGCTTTCTTT.

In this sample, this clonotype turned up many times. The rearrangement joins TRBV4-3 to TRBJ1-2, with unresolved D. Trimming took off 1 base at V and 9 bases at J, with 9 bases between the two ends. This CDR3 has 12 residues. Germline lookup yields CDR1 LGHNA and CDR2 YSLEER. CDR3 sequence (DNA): TGCGCCAGCAGCCAAGCGGTCGGACGCTACACCTTC. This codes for CASSQAVGRYTF.

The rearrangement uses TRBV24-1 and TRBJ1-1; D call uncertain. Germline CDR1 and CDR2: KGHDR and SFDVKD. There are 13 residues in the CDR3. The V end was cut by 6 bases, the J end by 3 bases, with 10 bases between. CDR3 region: CATSLGVDTEAFF. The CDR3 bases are TGTGCCACCAGTCTGGGTGTGGACACTGAAGCTTTCTTT.